This TCR beta chain is from a study of shared clonotypes between healthy human individuals. Several immunoSEQ 96-well plates shared each subset's DNA, each plate a replicate. Clones were read by immunoSEQ multiplex PCR, and TCRdb kept only the in-frame ones, dropping some. This sample has some 530,000 clones, with approximately 84% found just once. With 3 bases clipped from V and 3 bases from J, the junction kept 2 bases outside the gene matches. There are 13 residues in the CDR3. The germline V gene has CDR1 SQVTM and CDR2 ANQGSEA. The rearrangement joins TRBV29-1 to TRBJ2-7; 10 positions match TRBD1. The receptor was isolated from a middle-aged woman in good health. Some clones in this sample may be carry-over from other donors' samples. Sequenced material: PBMCs. The CDR3 here is CSVDRDRGYEQYF. The CDR3 DNA is TGCAGCGTTGACCGGGACAGGGGCTACGAGCAGTACTTC.